Listed below are T cell receptor beta chains from one sample, sequenced in a study of T cells after yellow fever vaccination. TCRdb redid the calling of the 5' RACE reads with MiXCR, one entry per CDR3 protein. This table holds approximately 610,000 distinct CDR3 sequences, around 17% found once. The sample was PBMCs, taken 5 to 6 days after the first yellow fever vaccination. The receptors here all came from a man in his late teens or twenties who received the YFV17D yellow fever vaccine. The CDR3 runs from the conserved cysteine through the conserved F or W. Each record gives: J gene, V gene, D gene, clone size, CDR3 protein, CDR3 DNA. The D gene is left open where the match is weak. Clone size is given for some rows only: seen once, a few or many times, or a class if the clone is expanded.

TRBJ2-3 TRBV7-2 TRBD2 NA CASSLESSGGDTQYF TGTGCCAGCAGCTTAGAATCTAGCGGGGGCGATACGCAGTATTTT
TRBJ2-2 TRBV5-1 NA NA CASKWFGDSGELFF TGCGCCAGCAAGTGGTTCGGGGACTCCGGGGAGCTGTTTTTT
TRBJ1-5 TRBV6-1 NA NA CATAQRRGLSQPQHF TGTGCCACCGCCCAGCGCAGGGGTTTATCTCAGCCCCAGCATTTT
TRBJ1-1 TRBV13 TRBD1 few CASSPNRDRLGNTEAFF TGTGCCAGCAGCCCCAACCGGGACAGGCTCGGGAACACTGAAGCTTTCTTT
TRBJ1-1 TRBV7-9 TRBD1 NA CASSSQGVNTEAFF TGTGCCAGCAGCTCGCAGGGGGTGAACACTGAAGCTTTCTTT
TRBJ2-3 TRBV7-2 NA few CASSQQGGGDLSAQYF TGTGCCAGCAGTCAACAGGGAGGGGGTGATCTATCTGCGCAGTATTTT
TRBJ2-7 TRBV19 NA NA CASSPGPLGYEQYF TGTGCCAGTAGTCCAGGCCCACTTGGCTACGAGCAGTACTTC
TRBJ2-3 TRBV25-1 NA NA CASSEPAGRTDTQYF TGTGCCAGCAGTGAACCGGCAGGGAGAACAGATACGCAGTATTTT
TRBJ2-5 TRBV11-2 TRBD2 NA CASSYTGGMKTQYF TGTGCCAGCAGCTACACGGGGGGTATGAAGACCCAGTACTTC
TRBJ1-1 TRBV5-1 TRBD1 NA CASSVDRGRNTEAFF TGCGCCAGCAGCGTGGACAGGGGGAGGAATACTGAAGCTTTCTTT
TRBJ1-5 TRBV19 NA NA CASKGWDLHQPQHF TGTGCCAGTAAGGGCTGGGACCTTCATCAGCCCCAGCATTTT
TRBJ2-3 TRBV5-1 TRBD2 NA CASSLAPAGATDTQYF TGCGCCAGCAGCTTGGCCCCAGCGGGGGCCACAGATACGCAGTATTTT
TRBJ2-3 TRBV6-5 TRBD2 few CASSYATSGGFTDTQYF TGTGCCAGCAGTTACGCGACTAGCGGGGGATTCACAGATACGCAGTATTTT
TRBJ2-2 TRBV18 NA NA CASSPRSGEDGELFF TGTGCCAGCTCACCAAGAAGTGGGGAGGACGGGGAGCTGTTTTTT
TRBJ2-5 TRBV3-1 NA NA CASSHMERGETQYF TGTGCCAGCAGCCATATGGAACGGGGGGAGACCCAGTACTTC
TRBJ2-1 TRBV28 TRBD1 few CASSLPRTGKVDFEQFF TGTGCCAGCAGTTTACCCAGGACAGGGAAGGTTGATTTTGAGCAGTTCTTC
TRBJ1-2 TRBV12-3/TRBV12-4 TRBD1 few CASSPRRQGAGGYTF TGTGCCAGCAGTCCTCGAAGACAGGGGGCAGGCGGCTACACCTTC
TRBJ2-5 TRBV11-1 TRBD2 NA CASSLGGTSRETQYF TGTGCCAGCAGCTTGGGCGGGACTAGCAGAGAGACCCAGTACTTC
TRBJ2-1 TRBV7-9 NA many CASSPRFNEQFF TGTGCCAGCAGCCCCCGATTCAATGAGCAGTTCTTC
TRBJ2-3 TRBV10-3 TRBD1 NA CAISGTGTGADTQYF TGTGCCATCAGTGGGACCGGGACAGGGGCAGATACGCAGTATTTT
TRBJ1-4 TRBV7-9 NA NA CASSLRRWGANEKLFF TGTGCCAGCAGCTTAAGAAGGTGGGGGGCTAATGAAAAACTGTTTTTT
TRBJ2-3 TRBV9 NA NA CASSISMAGGVDTQYF TGTGCCAGCAGCATCTCGATGGCAGGAGGGGTAGATACGCAGTATTTT
TRBJ2-5 TRBV5-1 TRBD1 few CASSIGQGRWETQYF TGCGCCAGCAGCATCGGACAGGGTCGGTGGGAGACCCAGTACTTC
TRBJ2-1 TRBV5-6 TRBD2 few CASSLDGPSGAPYNEQFF TGTGCCAGCAGCTTGGATGGGCCTAGCGGGGCCCCCTACAATGAGCAGTTCTTC
TRBJ2-7 TRBV12-3/TRBV12-4 TRBD2 few CASSRLAGGNEQYF TGTGCCAGCAGTAGACTAGCGGGGGGGAATGAGCAGTACTTC
TRBJ2-5 TRBV20-1 TRBD2 NA CSARTSGGPLETQYF TGCAGTGCTAGGACTAGCGGGGGGCCCCTGGAGACCCAGTACTTC
TRBJ2-1 TRBV12-3/TRBV12-4 NA few CASSPLGGPVSNNEQFF TGTGCCAGCAGTCCCTTGGGGGGGCCAGTCTCAAACAATGAGCAGTTCTTC
TRBJ1-1 TRBV18 TRBD1 NA CASSLGTGRTEAFF TGTGCCAGCTCACTAGGGACAGGCCGCACTGAAGCTTTCTTT
TRBJ2-1 TRBV19 NA few CASSIGLASNEQFF TGTGCCAGTAGTATCGGGCTAGCTTCCAATGAGCAGTTCTTC
TRBJ2-3 TRBV10-3 TRBD2 few CAISRSGVSGVTQYF TGTGCCATCAGTCGTAGCGGGGTGTCAGGGGTTACGCAGTATTTT
TRBJ1-3 TRBV12-3/TRBV12-4 TRBD1 few CASSPTGTGNTIYF TGTGCCAGCAGCCCGACAGGGACTGGAAACACCATATATTTT
TRBJ2-3 TRBV29-1 NA once CSVEPGAGGDTQYF TGCAGCGTTGAGCCGGGGGCAGGTGGGGATACGCAGTATTTT
TRBJ2-5 TRBV7-3 NA many CASSLIGGGETQYF TGTGCCAGCAGCTTAATTGGGGGTGGGGAGACCCAGTACTTC
TRBJ2-7 TRBV5-8 TRBD2 few CASNSGLRGGGEQYF TGTGCCAGCAATTCGGGTCTGCGGGGGGGAGGTGAGCAGTACTTC
TRBJ2-3 TRBV7-8 TRBD2 many CASSRSGSTDTQYF TGTGCCAGCAGCCGTAGCGGGAGCACAGATACGCAGTATTTT
TRBJ1-2 TRBV20-1 TRBD1 NA CSARAEGAYLLF TGCAGTGCTAGAGCCGAGGGGGCGTATCTCTTGTTC
TRBJ2-6 TRBV2 TRBD1 NA CASNDGTAGANVLTF TGTGCCAGCAACGACGGGACAGCTGGGGCCAACGTCCTGACTTTC
TRBJ1-5 TRBV6-1 NA few CASSGWGRGSNQPQHF TGTGCCAGCAGTGGGTGGGGAAGGGGTAGCAATCAGCCCCAGCATTTT
TRBJ2-3 TRBV20-1 NA NA CSASLIRDTQYF TGCAGTGCTAGCCTAATACGGGATACGCAGTATTTT
TRBJ2-5 TRBV7-9 NA NA CASSPLPAQETQYF TGTGCCAGCAGCCCCCTGCCTGCCCAAGAGACCCAGTACTTC
TRBJ2-1 TRBV12-3/TRBV12-4 NA NA CAGSLGSPPNEQFF TGTGCCGGCAGTTTGGGCAGTCCACCGAATGAGCAGTTCTTC
TRBJ2-1 TRBV7-9 NA few CASSSVVDEQFF TGTGCCAGCAGCTCGGTTGTCGATGAGCAGTTCTTC
TRBJ2-7 TRBV4-1 NA few CASSQTTQGKEQYF TGCGCCAGCAGCCAAACCACACAGGGAAAGGAGCAGTACTTC
TRBJ2-3 TRBV30 NA NA CAWSPAASPNTDTQYF TGTGCCTGGAGTCCCGCAGCGTCACCGAATACAGATACGCAGTATTTT
TRBJ2-1 TRBV6-2/TRBV6-3 NA NA CASSYSISVVNEQFF TGTGCCAGCAGTTACTCGATTTCCGTCGTCAATGAGCAGTTCTTC
TRBJ2-1 TRBV7-2 NA NA CASSLSRWGQEQFF TGTGCCAGCAGCTTATCCAGGTGGGGCCAGGAGCAGTTCTTC
TRBJ2-2 TRBV24-1 NA few CAAGRFAGELFF TGTGCCGCAGGCCGGTTTGCCGGGGAGCTGTTTTTT
TRBJ1-5 TRBV18 TRBD1 once CASSSQGLDQPQHF TGTGCCAGCTCATCACAGGGGCTCGATCAGCCCCAGCATTTT
TRBJ1-2 TRBV10-3 NA few CAINDWEVGYTF TGTGCCATCAATGATTGGGAAGTAGGCTACACCTTC
TRBJ2-7 TRBV5-4 NA NA CASSLATGGPYEQYF TGTGCCAGCAGCTTGGCGACAGGAGGGCCCTACGAGCAGTACTTC